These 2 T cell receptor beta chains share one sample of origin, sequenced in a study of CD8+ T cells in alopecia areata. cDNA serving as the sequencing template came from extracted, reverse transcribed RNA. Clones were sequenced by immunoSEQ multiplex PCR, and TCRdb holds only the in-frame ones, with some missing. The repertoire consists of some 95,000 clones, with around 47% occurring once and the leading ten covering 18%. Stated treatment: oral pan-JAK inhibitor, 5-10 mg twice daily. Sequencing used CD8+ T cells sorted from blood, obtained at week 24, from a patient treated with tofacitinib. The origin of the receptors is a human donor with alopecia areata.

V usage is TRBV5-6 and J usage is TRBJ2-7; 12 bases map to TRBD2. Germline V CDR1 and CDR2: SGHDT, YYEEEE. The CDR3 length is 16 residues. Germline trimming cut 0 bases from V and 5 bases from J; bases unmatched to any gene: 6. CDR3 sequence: CASSLATSGRFNEQYF. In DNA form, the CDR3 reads TGTGCCAGCAGCTTGGCGACTAGCGGGAGATTCAACGAGCAGTACTTC.

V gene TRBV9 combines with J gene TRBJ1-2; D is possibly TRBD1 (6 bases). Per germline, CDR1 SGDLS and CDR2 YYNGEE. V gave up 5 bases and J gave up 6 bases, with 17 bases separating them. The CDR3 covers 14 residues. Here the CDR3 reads CASRGSAGEDGYTF. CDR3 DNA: TGTGCCAGCAGGGGGAGTGCAGGGGAGGATGGCTACACCTTC.